Shown below are 21 T cell receptor beta chains from a single sample sequenced in a study of CD8+CD57+ T cells in acquired aplastic anemia. Sequenced patients had shown CD8+CD57+ cell expansion by flow cytometry. The TCR beta profiling, which covered VDJ combination and CDR3 sequence, was carried out using genomic DNA as the template. TCRdb processed the reads anew with MiXCR; each CDR3 protein has one entry. The table has fewer than 200,000 distinct CDR3 sequences, approximately 48% seen once. Source material: sorted CD4+, CD8+, or CD8+CD57+ T cells (not recorded which) from PBMCs. The receptors derive from a human donor with aplastic anemia.

V gene TRBV19 combines with J gene TRBJ2-7; 7 bases match TRBD2. Germline CDR1 LNHDA, CDR2 SQIVND (reference sequence). The CDR3 is 14 amino acids. V dropped 7 bases and J dropped 4; count of bases not matched to a gene: 10. CDR3 nucleotide sequence: TGTGCCAGTACCTCGACTAGCAGTTTATACGAGCAGTACTTC. This translates into CASTSTSSLYEQYF.

This clonotype was seen at least ten times. The V call is TRBV14, the J call TRBJ2-7; D might be TRBD1 or TRBD2, each matching 6 bases. CDR1 is SGHDN and CDR2 is FVKESK in the germline V gene. CDR3 length: 11 amino acids. Between the trimmed V and J ends, which lost 8 bases and 4 bases, there was a span of 9 bases. CDR3: CASGGRYEQYF. DNA of the CDR3: TGTGCCAGCGGGGGGCGGTACGAGCAGTACTTC.

The V call is TRBV7-2, the J call TRBJ2-1; no clear D. The germline V and J ends were trimmed by 3 bases and 4 bases, with 7 bases remaining between them. This CDR3 has 13 residues. Germline-derived CDR1 and CDR2 are SGHTA and FQGNSA. CDR3 protein: CASSLRSYNEQFF. CDR3 in DNA: TGTGCCAGCAGCTTGCGTTCATACAATGAGCAGTTCTTC.

The gene calls are TRBV29-1 and TRBJ1-2; D ambiguous. Germline V lookup: CDR1 SQVTM, CDR2 ANQGSEA. The CDR3 extends over 15 amino acids. V gave up 4 bases and J gave up 4 bases, with 19 bases separating them. CDR3 in amino acids: CSVGGILEGRYGYTF. CDR3 sequence (DNA): TGCAGCGTTGGAGGGATTCTAGAAGGCCGCTATGGCTACACCTTC.

In its sample, this clonotype was seen a few times. The genes are TRBV5-1 and TRBJ2-5; the match to TRBD2 covers 8 bases. The V segment lost 4 bases and the J segment 2 bases; nucleotides outside the gene matches: 13. The CDR3 has 17 residues. Germline V gene data show CDR1 as SGHRS and CDR2 as YFSETQ. In nucleotides, the CDR3 is TGCGCCAGCAGCCCCGCTCCGGGGGGGCCGCGTCAAGAGACCCAGTACTTC. Translating gives CASSPAPGGPRQETQYF. Based on the CDR3 plus reference TRBV5-1 and TRBJ2-5, the full variable domain is KAGVTQTPRYLIKTRGQQVTLSCSPISGHRSVSWYQQTPGQGLQFLFEYFSETQRNKGNFPGRFSGRQFSNSRSEMNVSTLELGDSALYLCASSPAPGGPRQETQYFGPGTRLLVL.

This clonotype was observed at least ten times. The chain carries TRBV6-1 and TRBJ1-2; TRBD1 matches at 7 bases. The CDR3 has 14 residues. V gave up 7 bases and J gave up 8 bases; unmatched junction bases: 13. Per germline, CDR1 MNHNS and CDR2 SASEGT. CDR3 in amino acids: CASTVIGGRGGYTF. CDR3 nucleotide sequence: TGTGCCAGCACCGTGATAGGGGGCCGAGGGGGCTACACCTTC.

This clonotype was counted ten times or more. The V call is TRBV5-5, the J call TRBJ1-1; D not resolved. This CDR3 is 14 amino acids long. Germline CDR1 and CDR2: SGHKS and YYEKEE (reference sequence). Trimming cost V 1 base and J 6 bases, with 13 bases left between them. The CDR3 here is CASSLSRLMAEAFF. The CDR3 region has the DNA TGTGCCAGCAGCTTGTCAAGGTTGATGGCTGAAGCTTTCTTT.

The J gene is TRBJ1-2, the V gene TRBV13, with 10 bases aligning to TRBD1. V lost 5 bases, J lost 7 bases, and 10 bases stayed unmatched. CDR3 length equals 15 residues. Per the germline V gene, CDR1 is PRHDT and CDR2 is FYEKMQ (reference sequence). CDR3 amino acids: CASSPPGTGARGYTF. The DNA of the CDR3 is TGTGCCAGCAGCCCCCCCGGGACAGGGGCTCGTGGCTACACCTTC.

This clonotype showed up many times. V and J are TRBV20-1 and TRBJ2-3; 9 positions agree with TRBD2. Per germline, CDR1 DFQATT and CDR2 SNEGSKA (reference sequence). This CDR3 contains 14 residues. The V gene end was trimmed by 6 bases and the J gene end by 5 bases; junction bases not matched to a gene: 9. CDR3 bases: TGCAGTGCGAGTATGCGGGGGGGTCGAGATACGCAGTATTTT. It is translated as CSASMRGGRDTQYF.

Comments on this clonotype: A single base separates this from a much larger clone, so it may be a read error. The V and J genes are TRBV20-1 and TRBJ1-3; D ambiguous. Germline CDR1 is DFQATT and CDR2 is SNEGSKA (reference sequence). CDR3 length: 14 residues. For the CDR3, the DNA is TGCAGTGCTACGCCGGCCGACTCTGGAGACACCATATATTTT. Translated: CSATPADSGDTIYF.

This clonotype has ten or more counts. The chain couples TRBV29-1 to TRBJ1-3, with a tentative D call TRBD1 (5 bases). The V gene's germline CDR1 is SQVTM and CDR2 ANQGSEA. Trimming took off 4 bases at V and 2 bases at J, with 9 bases between the two ends. The CDR3 consists of 13 residues. The CDR3 loop reads CSVGGKPGNTIYF. The CDR3 DNA sequence: TGCAGCGTTGGGGGGAAACCTGGAAACACCATATATTTT.

This clonotype has only a few counts. The chain joins TRBV19 to TRBJ1-2; D is unclear. In germline, CDR1 is LNHDA, CDR2 SQIVND (reference sequence). Trimming left V 5 bases short and J 2 bases short, with 6 bases between. The CDR3 length is 12 residues. CDR3 sequence (DNA): TGTGCCAGTAGTCCGAACAACTATGGCTACACCTTC. Amino acids: CASSPNNYGYTF.

This clonotype was seen many times. The chain is built from TRBV7-3 and TRBJ2-3; no reliable D call. CDR3 length equals 13 residues. Germline V gene data show CDR1 as SGHTA and CDR2 as FQGTGA. V lost 3 bases and J 6 bases, leaving 10 bases between the germline ends. The chain's CDR3 is CASSFSPTDTQYF. DNA for the CDR3: TGTGCCAGCAGCTTTTCCCCGACGGATACGCAGTATTTT.

The V gene is TRBV3-1, the J gene TRBJ1-1, with D uncertain. CDR3 length equals 11 residues. The V end lost 1 base, the J end lost 11 bases, and 8 bases lay between the germline ends. Looked up from germline, CDR1 is LGHDT and CDR2 is YNNKEL (reference sequence). CDR3 sequence: CASSQGRWAFF. As DNA, the CDR3 is TGTGCCAGCAGCCAAGGTCGATGGGCTTTCTTT.

As DNA, the CDR3 is TGTGCTAGTGGTCCCCGGGAGGAGACCCAGTACTTC. It specifies CASGPREETQYF. This rearrangement joins TRBV12-5 to TRBJ2-5; TRBD2 is a possible D gene (6 bases). The CDR3 spans 12 residues. Looked up from germline, CDR1 is LGHNT and CDR2 is FRNRAP. Trimming shortened V by 5 bases and J by 5 bases, and 9 bases separated the two germline ends. Variable domain in full (rest from reference TRBV12-5 and TRBJ2-5): DARVTQTPRHKVTEMGQEVTMRCQPILGHNTVFWYRQTMMQGLELLAYFRNRAPLDDSGMPKDRFSAEMPDATLATLKIQPSEPRDSAVYFCASGPREETQYFGPGTRLLVL.

J is TRBJ2-5 and V is TRBV6-4; D is possibly TRBD2 (5 bases). The CDR3 is 14 residues long. Trimming took 8 bases from V and 1 from J, leaving 14 bases between them. Germline-derived CDR1 and CDR2 are MRHNA and SNTAGT. The CDR3 sequence: CASAEDLPQETQYF. CDR3 bases: TGTGCCAGCGCGGAGGATCTACCCCAAGAGACCCAGTACTTC.

This clonotype came up many times. J is TRBJ2-7 and V is TRBV20-1, with 11 nucleotides matching TRBD1. The J segment lost 4 bases and the V segment lost 4 bases, leaving 9 bases of the junction unmatched. Germline values: CDR1 DFQATT, CDR2 SNEGSKA (reference sequence). The CDR3 consists of 15 residues. CDR3: CSANWNGQGAYEQYF. The CDR3 region has the DNA TGCAGTGCTAATTGGAACGGACAGGGGGCATACGAGCAGTACTTC.

This clonotype was counted at least ten times. The chain recombines TRBV7-2 with TRBJ2-1, with D perhaps TRBD1 (6 bases). The CDR3 spans 15 residues. The V end was cut by 1 base, the J end by 4 bases, with 11 bases between. Germline CDR1 and CDR2: SGHTA and FQGNSA. The CDR3 loop is CASSLGADRYNEQFF. DNA for the CDR3: TGTGCCAGCAGCTTAGGGGCAGACAGGTACAATGAGCAGTTCTTC.

The rearrangement links TRBV2 to TRBJ1-6; D unresolved. CDR1 SNHLY and CDR2 FYNNEI come from the germline V gene. The CDR3 loop spans 14 amino acids. The V and J ends lost 3 bases and 7 bases respectively, with 10 bases between them. CDR3 DNA sequence: TGTGCCAGCAGTGACAGGCCAGACAATTCACCCCTCCACTTT. Amino acids: CASSDRPDNSPLHF.

Worth noting for this clonotype: A much larger clonotype is one base distant, so this may be a read error. This sequence joins TRBV9 and TRBJ1-1, with 8 bases identical to TRBD1. Germline CDR1 and CDR2: SGDLS and YYNGEE. CDR3 size: 15 residues. The CDR3 protein is CASSFGQGDDTEALF. CDR3 nucleotides: TGTGCCAGCAGCTTCGGACAGGGTGATGACACTGAAGCTCTCTTT.

The gene calls are TRBV11-2 and TRBJ2-3; a possible D gene is TRBD1 (5 bases). The CDR3 loop spans 16 amino acids. With 0 bases removed from V and 4 bases from J, the gap between germline ends came to 14 bases. From germline, CDR1 is SGHAT and CDR2 FQNNGV. The CDR3 here is CASSLDGQGMPDTQYF. CDR3 DNA: TGTGCCAGCAGCTTAGATGGGCAGGGAATGCCAGATACGCAGTATTTT. Full variable domain (remainder filled in from reference TRBV11-2 and TRBJ2-3): EAGVAQSPRYKIIEKRQSVAFWCNPISGHATLYWYQQILGQGPKLLIQFQNNGVVDDSQLPKDRFSAERLKGVDSTLKIQPAKLEDSAVYLCASSLDGQGMPDTQYFGPGTRLTVL.